A single sample is the source of the 2 T cell receptor beta chains below, sequenced in a study of T cells after yellow fever vaccination. One entry per CDR3 protein, called by TCRdb with MiXCR from the 5' RACE reads. The sample holds tens of thousands of distinct CDR3 sequences, less than 3.5% seen once. The sequencing here drew on PBMCs, either bulk or a sorted T-cell subset (CD4+, CD8+, memory, or dextramer-sorted; not recorded which), taken about 49 days after the first yellow fever vaccination. The receptors were sampled from a man aged 18 to 30 who received the YFV17D yellow fever vaccine.

This clonotype has ten or more counts. This rearrangement joins TRBV7-8 to TRBJ2-1, with 10 nucleotides matching TRBD2. J lost 8 bases, V lost 1 base, and 14 bases had no gene match. The germline V gene has CDR1 SGHVS and CDR2 FQNEAQ. The CDR3 spans 18 residues. The CDR3 loop is CASSLVPAGGRSVYEQFF. Written as DNA, the CDR3 is TGTGCCAGCAGCTTAGTTCCAGCGGGGGGGCGTTCGGTCTATGAGCAGTTCTTC.

This clonotype was detected ten times or more. The chain combines TRBV7-2 with TRBJ2-2; D may be TRBD2 (6 bases). CDR1 and CDR2 from the germline V gene are SGHTA and FQGNSA. Trimming removed 2 bases at V and 1 base at J, with 11 bases between. The length of the CDR3 is 16 residues. The CDR3 sequence: CASSLQSGGNTGELFF. CDR3 nucleotides: TGTGCCAGCAGCTTACAGTCCGGGGGGAACACCGGGGAGCTGTTTTTT.